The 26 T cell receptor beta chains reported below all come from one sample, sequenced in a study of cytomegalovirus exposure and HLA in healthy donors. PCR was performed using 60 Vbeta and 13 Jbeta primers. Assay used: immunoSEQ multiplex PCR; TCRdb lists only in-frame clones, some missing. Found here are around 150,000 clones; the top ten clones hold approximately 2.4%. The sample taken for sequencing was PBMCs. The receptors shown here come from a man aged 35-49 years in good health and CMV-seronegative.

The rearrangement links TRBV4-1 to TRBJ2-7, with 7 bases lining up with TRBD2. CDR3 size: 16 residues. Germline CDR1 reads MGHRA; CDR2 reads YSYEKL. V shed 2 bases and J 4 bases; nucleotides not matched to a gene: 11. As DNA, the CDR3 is TGCGCCAGCAGCCAACTACCCGGGGCCGGGGGGTACGAGCAGTACTTC. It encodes CASSQLPGAGGYEQYF.

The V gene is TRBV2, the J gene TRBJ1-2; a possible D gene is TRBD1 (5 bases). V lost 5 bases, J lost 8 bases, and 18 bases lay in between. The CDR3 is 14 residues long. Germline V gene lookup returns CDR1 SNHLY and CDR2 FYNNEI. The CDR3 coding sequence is TGTGCCAGCAGTCCCACTCTCAGGGTTGACGGCTACACCTTC. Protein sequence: CASSPTLRVDGYTF.

Here the CDR3 reads CASSYYGPGGRTEAFF. In nucleotides, the CDR3 is TGTGCCAGCAGTTACTACGGGCCAGGGGGGCGCACTGAAGCTTTCTTT. This chain uses TRBV6-5 with TRBJ1-1, with 7 nucleotides matching TRBD1. The trim removed 1 base at V and 4 bases at J, leaving 9 bases unmatched. Looked up from germline, CDR1 is MNHEY and CDR2 is SVGAGI. The CDR3 is 16 residues long.

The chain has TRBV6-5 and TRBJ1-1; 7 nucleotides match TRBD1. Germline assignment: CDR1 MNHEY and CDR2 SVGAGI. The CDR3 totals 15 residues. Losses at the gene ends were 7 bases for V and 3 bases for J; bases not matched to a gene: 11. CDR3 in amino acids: CASNPHMTGYTEAFF. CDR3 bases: TGTGCCAGCAATCCCCATATGACAGGGTACACTGAAGCTTTCTTT.

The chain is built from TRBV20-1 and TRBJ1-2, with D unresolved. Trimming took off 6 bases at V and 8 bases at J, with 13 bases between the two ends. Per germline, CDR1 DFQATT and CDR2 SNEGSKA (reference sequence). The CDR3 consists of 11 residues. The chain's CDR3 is CSAIESGGYTF. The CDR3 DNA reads TGCAGTGCCATTGAATCAGGAGGCTACACCTTC.

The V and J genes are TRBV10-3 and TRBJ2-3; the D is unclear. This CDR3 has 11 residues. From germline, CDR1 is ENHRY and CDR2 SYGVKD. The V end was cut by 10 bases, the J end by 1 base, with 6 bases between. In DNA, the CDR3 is TGTGCCACCCTTCGCACAGATACGCAGTATTTT. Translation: CATLRTDTQYF.

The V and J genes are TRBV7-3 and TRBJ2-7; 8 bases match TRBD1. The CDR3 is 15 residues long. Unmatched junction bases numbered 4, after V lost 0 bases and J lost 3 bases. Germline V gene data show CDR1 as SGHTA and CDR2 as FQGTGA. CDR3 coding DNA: TGTGCCAGCAGCTTAACCCCACAGGGGGGCTACGAGCAGTACTTC. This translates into CASSLTPQGGYEQYF.

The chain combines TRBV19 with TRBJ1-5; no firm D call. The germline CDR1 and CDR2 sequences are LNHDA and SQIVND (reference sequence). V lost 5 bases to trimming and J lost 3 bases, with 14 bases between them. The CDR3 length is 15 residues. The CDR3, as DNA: TGTGCCAGTAGTCTTATCTTCGGGGTCAATCAGCCCCAGCATTTT. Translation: CASSLIFGVNQPQHF.

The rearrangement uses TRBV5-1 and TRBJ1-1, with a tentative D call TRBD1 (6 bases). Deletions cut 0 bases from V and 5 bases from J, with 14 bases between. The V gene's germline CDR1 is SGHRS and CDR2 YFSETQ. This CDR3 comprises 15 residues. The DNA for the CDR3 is TGCGCCAGCAGCTTGGCCGAGGGGGTCGGAACTGAAGCTTTCTTT. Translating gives CASSLAEGVGTEAFF.

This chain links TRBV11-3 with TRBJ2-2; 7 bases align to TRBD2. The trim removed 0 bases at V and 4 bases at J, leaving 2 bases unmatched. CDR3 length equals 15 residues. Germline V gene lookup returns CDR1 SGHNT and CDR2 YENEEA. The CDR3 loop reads CASSLDGRATGELFF. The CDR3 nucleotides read TGTGCCAGCAGCTTAGATGGGAGGGCCACCGGGGAGCTGTTTTTT. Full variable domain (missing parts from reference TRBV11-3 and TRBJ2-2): EAGVVQSPRYKIIEKKQPVAFWCNPISGHNTLYWYLQNLGQGPELLIRYENEEAVDDSQLPKDRFSAERLKGVDSTLKIQPAELGDSAVYLCASSLDGRATGELFFGEGSRLTVL.

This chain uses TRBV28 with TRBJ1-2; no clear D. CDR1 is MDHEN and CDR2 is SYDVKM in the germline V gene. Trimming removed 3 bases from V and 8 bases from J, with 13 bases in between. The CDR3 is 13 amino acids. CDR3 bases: TGTGCCAGCAGTTTTAGAGGGAATCGGGGCTACACCTTC. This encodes CASSFRGNRGYTF.

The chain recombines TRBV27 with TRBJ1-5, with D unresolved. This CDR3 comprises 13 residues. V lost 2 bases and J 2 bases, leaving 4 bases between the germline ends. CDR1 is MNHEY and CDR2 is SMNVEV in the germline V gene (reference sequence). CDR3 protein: CASSLQGNQPQHF. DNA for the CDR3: TGTGCCAGCAGTTTACAGGGCAATCAGCCCCAGCATTTT.

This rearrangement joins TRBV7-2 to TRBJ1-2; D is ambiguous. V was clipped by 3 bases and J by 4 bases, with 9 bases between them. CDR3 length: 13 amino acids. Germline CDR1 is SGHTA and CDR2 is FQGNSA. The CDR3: CASSFRNTYGYTF. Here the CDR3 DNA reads TGTGCCAGCAGCTTTAGAAATACCTATGGCTACACCTTC.

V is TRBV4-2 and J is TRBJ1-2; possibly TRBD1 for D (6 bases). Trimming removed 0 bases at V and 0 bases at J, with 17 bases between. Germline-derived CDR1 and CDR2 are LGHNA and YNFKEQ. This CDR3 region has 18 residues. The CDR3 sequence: CASSQEGQGIGSNYGYTF. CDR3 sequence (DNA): TGTGCCAGCAGCCAAGAGGGGCAGGGGATCGGGTCTAACTATGGCTACACCTTC.

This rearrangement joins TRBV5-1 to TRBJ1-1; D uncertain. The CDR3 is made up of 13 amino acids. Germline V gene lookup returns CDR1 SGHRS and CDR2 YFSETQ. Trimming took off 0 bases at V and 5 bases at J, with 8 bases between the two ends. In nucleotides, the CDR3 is TGCGCCAGCAGCTTGGACCGGCGGACTGAAGCTTTCTTT. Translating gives CASSLDRRTEAFF. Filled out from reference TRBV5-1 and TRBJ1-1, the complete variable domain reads KAGVTQTPRYLIKTRGQQVTLSCSPISGHRSVSWYQQTPGQGLQFLFEYFSETQRNKGNFPGRFSGRQFSNSRSEMNVSTLELGDSALYLCASSLDRRTEAFFGQGTRLTVV.

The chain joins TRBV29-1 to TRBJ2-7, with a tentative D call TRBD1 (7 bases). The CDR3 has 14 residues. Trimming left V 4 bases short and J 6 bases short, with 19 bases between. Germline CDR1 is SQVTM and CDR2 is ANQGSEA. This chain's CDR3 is CSVALAWQGGEQYF. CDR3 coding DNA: TGCAGCGTTGCTCTCGCCTGGCAGGGGGGCGAGCAGTACTTC.

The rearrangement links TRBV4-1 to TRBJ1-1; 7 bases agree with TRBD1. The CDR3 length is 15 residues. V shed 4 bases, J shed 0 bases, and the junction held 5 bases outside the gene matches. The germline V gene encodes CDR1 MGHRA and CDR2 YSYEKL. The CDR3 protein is CASSPPGTVNTEAFF. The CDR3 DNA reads TGCGCCAGCAGCCCACCAGGGACAGTGAACACTGAAGCTTTCTTT.

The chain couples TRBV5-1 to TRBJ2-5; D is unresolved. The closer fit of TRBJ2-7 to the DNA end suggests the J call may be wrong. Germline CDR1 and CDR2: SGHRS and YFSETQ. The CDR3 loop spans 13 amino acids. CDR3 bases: TGCGCCAGCAGCTTGGGGATAGCCTACGAGCAGTACTTC. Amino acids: CASSLGIAYEQYF.

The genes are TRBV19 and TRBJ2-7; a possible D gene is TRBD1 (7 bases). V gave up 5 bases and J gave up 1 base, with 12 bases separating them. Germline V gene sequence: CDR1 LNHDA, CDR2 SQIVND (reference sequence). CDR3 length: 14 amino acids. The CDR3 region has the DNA TGTGCCAGTAGTCCGGGGGACAGATCCTACGAGCAGTACTTC. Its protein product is CASSPGDRSYEQYF.

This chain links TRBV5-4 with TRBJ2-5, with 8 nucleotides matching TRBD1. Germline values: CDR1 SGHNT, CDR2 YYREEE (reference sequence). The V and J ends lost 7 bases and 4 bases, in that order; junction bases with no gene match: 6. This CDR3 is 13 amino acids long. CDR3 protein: CASRQGTGETQYF. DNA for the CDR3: TGTGCCAGCCGACAGGGGACAGGAGAGACCCAGTACTTC.

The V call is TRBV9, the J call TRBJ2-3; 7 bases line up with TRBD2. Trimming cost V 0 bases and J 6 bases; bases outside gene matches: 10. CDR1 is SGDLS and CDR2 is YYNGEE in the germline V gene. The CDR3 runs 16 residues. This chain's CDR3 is CASSVGGGSAPDTQYF. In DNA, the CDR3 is TGTGCCAGCAGCGTAGGGGGGGGGAGCGCCCCGGATACGCAGTATTTT. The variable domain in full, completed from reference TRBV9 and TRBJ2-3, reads DSGVTQTPKHLITATGQRVTLRCSPRSGDLSVYWYQQSLDQGLQFLIQYYNGEERAKGNILERFSAQQFPDLHSELNLSSLELGDSALYFCASSVGGGSAPDTQYFGPGTRLTVL.

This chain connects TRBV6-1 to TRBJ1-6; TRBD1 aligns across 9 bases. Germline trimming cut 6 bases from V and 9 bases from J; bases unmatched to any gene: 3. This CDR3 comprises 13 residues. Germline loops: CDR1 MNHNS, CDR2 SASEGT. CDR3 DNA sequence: TGTGCCAGCAGGGGACAGGGCGGTTCACCCCTCCACTTT. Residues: CASRGQGGSPLHF.

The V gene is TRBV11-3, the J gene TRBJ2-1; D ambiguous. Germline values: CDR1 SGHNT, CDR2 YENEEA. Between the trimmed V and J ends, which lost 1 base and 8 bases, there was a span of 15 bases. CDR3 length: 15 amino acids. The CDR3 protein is CASSLGTKSRDEQFF. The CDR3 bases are TGTGCCAGCAGCTTAGGTACTAAGAGCCGGGATGAGCAGTTCTTC.

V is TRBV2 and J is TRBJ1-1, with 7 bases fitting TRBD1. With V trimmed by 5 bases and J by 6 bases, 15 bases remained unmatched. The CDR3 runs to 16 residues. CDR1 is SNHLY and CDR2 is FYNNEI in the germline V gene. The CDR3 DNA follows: TGTGCCAGCAGTAACGTCCCGGGACAGAGAAACGCTGAAGCTTTCTTT. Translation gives CASSNVPGQRNAEAFF.

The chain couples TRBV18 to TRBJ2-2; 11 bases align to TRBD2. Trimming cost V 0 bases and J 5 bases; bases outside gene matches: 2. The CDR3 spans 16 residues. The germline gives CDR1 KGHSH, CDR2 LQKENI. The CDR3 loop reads CASSPPTSGATGELFF. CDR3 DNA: TGTGCCAGCTCACCACCGACTAGCGGGGCTACCGGGGAGCTGTTTTTT.

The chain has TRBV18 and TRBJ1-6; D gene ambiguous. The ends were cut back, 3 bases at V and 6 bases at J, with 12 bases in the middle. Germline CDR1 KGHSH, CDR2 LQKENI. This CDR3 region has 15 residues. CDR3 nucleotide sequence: TGTGCCAGCTCACCGAGGATTCCTTTTAATTCACCCCTCCACTTT. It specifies CASSPRIPFNSPLHF.